Listed here is a single TCR beta chain. The repertoire was sequenced with immunoSEQ multiplex PCR; TCRdb's copy has only in-frame clones and lacks some. The data contain around 70,000 clones, 70% to 80% of them singletons. The CDR3 runs to 17 residues. Trimming shortened V by 5 bases and J by 4 bases, and 24 bases separated the two germline ends. CDR1 is SEHNR, CDR2 FQNEAQ, per germline (reference sequence). The entry originates in a study of blood T cell repertoires in COVID-19. The rearrangement links TRBV7-9 to TRBJ2-7, with D maybe TRBD1 (7 bases). Source material: peripheral blood. This clonotype originated in a human donor in a cohort sampled during active COVID-19. For the CDR3, the DNA is TGTGCCAGCAGCCAGGGCGGGACAGTGCAATTGATGTACGAGCAGTACTTC. Protein sequence: CASSQGGTVQLMYEQYF.